The clone carrying this T cell receptor (beta chain) turned up a few times. Its specificity is not known. The CDR3 totals 16 residues. With 5 bases removed from V and 1 base from J, the gap between germline ends came to 18 bases. The germline V gene has CDR1 MNHEY and CDR2 SVGEGT. The record originates from a study of vaccination and CD4 T cells after COVID-19. About the study: Post-COVID sampling occurred a median around 100 days after diagnosis (range 35 to 161). Overlapping spike peptides of SARS-CoV-2, HCoV-NL63, HCoV-OC43 and HCoV-229E stimulated the cells.

Stated treatment: roughly 10-day PBMC culture with coronavirus spike peptide pools or control peptides (ViraFEST assay). With the Oncomine TCR Beta short-read assay, DNA from cultured CD4+ T cells was sequenced. The genomic DNA was obtained from cultured CD4+ T cells by extraction with the QIAamp micro DNA kit. TCRdb fed the PCR reads into MiXCR, producing one record per CDR3 protein. The table includes under 25,000 distinct CDR3 sequences, 44% detected once. The sequence was obtained from a human donor who had recovered from COVID-19. Sequencing was performed on CD4+ T cells from blood, cultured in vitro, taken before SARS-CoV-2 vaccination. This chain uses TRBV6-2 or TRBV6-3 with TRBJ2-7; the D call may be TRBD1 or TRBD2 (5 bases each). This CDR3 reads CASSTTPGRLSYEQYF. CDR3 bases: TGTGCCAGCAGTACCACACCGGGACGCCTTTCCTACGAGCAGTACTTC.